The T cell receptor (beta chain) under discussion was sequenced for a study of T cells after yellow fever vaccination. V gave up 2 bases and J gave up 9 bases, with 21 bases separating them. The length of the CDR3 is 16 residues. Per the germline V gene, CDR1 is SGHRS and CDR2 is YFSETQ. UMIs and a universal primer site were added when TCR cDNA was made by 5'RACE template switching. One entry per CDR3 protein, called by TCRdb with MiXCR from the 5' RACE reads. The sample holds 200,000 to 250,000 distinct CDR3 sequences, less than 3.5% seen once. This clonotype appeared many times. This receptor was taken from a man aged 18 to 30 who received the YFV17D yellow fever vaccine. The V gene is TRBV5-1, the J gene TRBJ2-1; TRBD2 is a possible D gene (6 bases). The input for sequencing was CD4+ T cells sorted from PBMCs, taken 10 days after the yellow fever booster vaccination. This CDR3 reads CASSFSSTPVGGEQFF. The CDR3 region has the DNA TGCGCCAGCAGCTTCTCCTCTACCCCGGTCGGGGGTGAGCAGTTCTTC.